The 28 T cell receptor beta chains reported below all come from one sample, sequenced in a study of T cell clonality in common variable immunodeficiency. Study findings and constraints: Common variable immunodeficiency TCR beta sequences reportedly had fewer deletions and N-nucleotide insertions.

Some clones are missing from TCRdb's copy, which holds only in-frame ones; the method was immunoSEQ multiplex PCR. This sample has 30,000 to 40,000 clones, each found more than once. Their antigen targets remain unknown. The sequenced sample consisted of peripheral blood mononuclear cells. These receptors were taken from a human donor with common variable immunodeficiency.

There are many counts of this clone. The CDR3 end falls 3 residues outside the read, so it is completed with the germline J gene. V usage is TRBV2 and J usage is TRBJ2-7; D is possibly TRBD1 (6 bases). Trimming took off 2 bases at V and 6 bases at J, with 14 bases between the two ends. The germline gives CDR1 SNHLY, CDR2 FYNNEI. This CDR3 is built from 14 residues. CDR3 loop: CASSEYTGRSEQYF. The CDR3 bases that were read are TGTGCCAGCAGTGAATACACAGGGAGAAGCGAG.

This clone has ten or more counts. Read sequence stops 3 residues before the CDR3 end, and the germline J gene provides the missing end. The V gene is TRBV20-1, the J gene TRBJ2-1; 12 nucleotides align to TRBD2. The V segment lost 5 bases and the J segment 9 bases; nucleotides outside the gene matches: 14. The CDR3 spans 16 residues. Per the germline V gene, CDR1 is DFQATT and CDR2 is SNEGSKA (reference sequence). CDR3 DNA (partial): TGCAGTGCTTCCCCTGGACTAGCGGGATGGCAGAGTGAG. Protein product: CSASPGLAGWQSE. From start to end, the CDR3 is CSASPGLAGWQSEQFF.

This clone was recorded at least ten times. The read is 3 residues too short to cover the CDR3 end, so that end is filled in from the germline J gene. The chain couples TRBV20-1 to TRBJ1-4; D is unresolved. V was shortened by 0 bases and J by 0 bases, with 8 bases between the two germline ends. The CDR3 consists of 15 residues. Germline V gene lookup returns CDR1 DFQATT and CDR2 SNEGSKA (reference sequence). CDR3 bases read: TGCAGTGCTAGAGATGCGTTAGCAACTAATGAAAAA. Its protein product is CSARDALATNEK. The CDR3 in full is CSARDALATNEKLFF.

Ten or more counts support this clone. The read gets to within 3 residues of the CDR3 end, and the germline J gene fills in the rest. The rearrangement links TRBV5-1 to TRBJ1-1; tentatively, D is TRBD1 (6 bases). Germline V gene sequence: CDR1 SGHRS, CDR2 YFSETQ. This CDR3 is 15 amino acids long. CDR3 sequence: CASSWGGRESRLAFF. The sequenced CDR3 bases are TGCGCCAGCAGCTGGGGGGGCAGGGAGTCGCGCTTA.

This clone has a handful of counts. Incomplete CDR3 DNA: TGTGCCAGCACTAGCGGGAGCACAGATACG. Translating it yields CASTSGSTDT. The full CDR3 reads CASTSGSTDTQYF. The chain carries TRBV5-6 and TRBJ2-3; 8 nucleotides match TRBD2. Sequencing ends 3 residues short of the CDR3 end; the germline J gene provides the rest. Trimming at V came to 6 bases and at J to 0 bases, leaving 0 bases not matched to a gene. Germline lookup yields CDR1 SGHDT and CDR2 YYEEEE. This CDR3 contains 13 residues.

This clone was seen repeatedly, ten times or more. From the germline J gene comes the end of the CDR3, since the read stops 3 residues before it. The J gene is TRBJ1-1, the V gene TRBV7-2; D gene unclear. Trimming pared 5 bases from V and 1 base from J, leaving 14 bases between. This CDR3 spans 15 amino acids. Germline V CDR1 and CDR2: SGHTA, FQGNSA. The part of the CDR3 DNA that was read is TGTGCCAGCAGCCTAAATCCATTCCCGAACACTGAA. This sequence encodes CASSLNPFPNTE. The whole CDR3 protein reads CASSLNPFPNTEAFF.

This clone occurred many times. The read finishes 3 residues shy of the CDR3 end, and the germline J gene is used to complete it. V usage is TRBV5-1 and J usage is TRBJ1-4, with D hard to call. Germline V lookup: CDR1 SGHRS, CDR2 YFSETQ. V was trimmed by 2 bases and J by 4 bases, leaving 12 bases between them. CDR3 size: 15 residues. The CDR3 reads CASSFQLPGNEKLFF. The sequenced CDR3 bases are TGCGCCAGCAGCTTTCAGCTTCCAGGTAATGAAAAA.

In this sample, this clone turned up many times. Read sequence stops 3 residues before the CDR3 end, and the germline J gene provides the missing end. This chain uses TRBV10-3 with TRBJ2-7; 7 bases line up with TRBD2. The CDR3 runs 14 residues. Germline V gives CDR1 ENHRY, CDR2 SYGVKD. The V and J ends lost 6 bases and 6 bases, in that order; junction bases with no gene match: 11. CDR3 bases read: TGTGCCATCAGAGACCGGGACTACACTAGCGAG. Protein product: CAIRDRDYTSE. The full-length CDR3 reads as CAIRDRDYTSEQYF.

Of note for this clone: The read ends 3 residues shy of where the CDR3 ends; the end is completed using the germline J gene. The genes are TRBV19 and TRBJ2-7; 8 nucleotides match TRBD1. Germline V gene data show CDR1 as LNHDA and CDR2 as SQIVND (reference sequence). The V segment lost 4 bases and the J segment 4 bases; nucleotides outside the gene matches: 6. The length of the CDR3 is 14 residues. The sequenced CDR3 bases are TGTGCCAGTAGTAACAGGGGGAACGGATACGAG. Its protein product is CASSNRGNGYE. The full CDR3 sequence reads CASSNRGNGYEQYF.

This clone was detected many times. The read is 3 residues too short to cover the CDR3 end, so that end is filled in from the germline J gene. The gene calls are TRBV5-1 and TRBJ2-7; 8 bases line up with TRBD2. Germline V gives CDR1 SGHRS, CDR2 YFSETQ. The ends lost 1 base at V and 1 base at J; junction bases unmatched: 7. CDR3 length: 16 amino acids. CDR3 amino acids: CASSLLAGLGSYEQYF. The sequenced CDR3 bases are TGCGCCAGCAGCTTGTTAGCGGGACTAGGATCCTACGAG.

Details on this clone: The observed sequence ends 3 residues before the CDR3 terminus, with the missing tail filled in from the germline J gene. This chain links TRBV30 with TRBJ2-3, with D maybe TRBD2 (6 bases). Germline lookup yields CDR1 GTSNPN and CDR2 SVGIG (reference sequence). The CDR3 is 13 residues long. V lost 0 bases, J lost 5 bases, and 9 bases lay in between. CDR3 bases read: TGTGCCTGGAGTGTCATGGGACTAGATACG. This sequence encodes CAWSVMGLDT. The whole CDR3 sequence is CAWSVMGLDTQYF.

This clone has a count of ten or more. The read ends 3 residues early relative to the CDR3; the germline J gene fills the gap. The chain is built from TRBV7-6 and TRBJ2-3; 7 bases map to TRBD1. J lost 3 bases, V lost 1 base, and 4 bases had no gene match. The CDR3 is 15 residues long. CDR1 is SGHVS and CDR2 is FNYEAQ in the germline V gene. Partial CDR3 DNA: TGTGCCAGCAGCTTAGGCACAGGGGTAACAGATACG. Residues: CASSLGTGVTDT. The entire CDR3 sequence reads CASSLGTGVTDTQYF. Combining the CDR3 with reference TRBV7-6 and TRBJ2-3 gives the whole variable domain GAGVSQSPRYKVTKRGQDVALRCDPISGHVSLYWYRQALGQGPEFLTYFNYEAQQDKSGLPNDRFSAERPEGSISTLTIQRTEQRDSAMYRCASSLGTGVTDTQYFGPGTRLTVL.

This clone has only a few counts. Read data end 3 residues before the CDR3 end; the end is taken from the germline J gene. The gene calls are TRBV19 and TRBJ1-2; the D is unclear. Trimming removed 3 bases at V and 3 bases at J, with 14 bases between. This CDR3 has 15 amino acids. Per the germline V gene, CDR1 is LNHDA and CDR2 is SQIVND (reference sequence). CDR3 DNA, as far as it was read: TGTGCCAGTAGTATGGAGGCCCTCGACTACTATGGC. The encoded protein is CASSMEALDYYG. In full, the CDR3 reads CASSMEALDYYGYTF. The complete variable domain, with remaining parts taken from reference TRBV19 and TRBJ1-2, reads DGGITQSPKYLFRKEGQNVTLSCEQNLNHDAMYWYRQDPGQGLRLIYYSQIVNDFQKGDIAEGYSVSREKKESFPLTVTSAQKNPTAFYLCASSMEALDYYGYTFGSGTRLTVV.

The CDR3 reads CARIPDSPSNYGYTF. Partial CDR3 DNA: TGCGCCAGGATCCCGGACAGTCCCTCTAACTATGGC. The genes are TRBV23-1 and TRBJ1-2, with D possibly being TRBD1 (6 bases). The missing CDR3 end, 3 residues past where the read stops, is filled in from the germline J gene. TRBV23-1 is annotated as an ORF whose role is uncertain. The length of the CDR3 is 15 residues. V dropped 9 bases and J dropped 0 bases, with 17 bases sitting between them.

A word on this clone: The sequenced fragment ends 3 residues before the CDR3 boundary, so the rest is inferred from the germline J gene. The J gene is TRBJ1-4, the V gene TRBV19, with D maybe TRBD1 (6 bases). V lost 4 bases and J lost 3, with 12 bases in between. Germline CDR1 and CDR2: LNHDA and SQIVND (reference sequence). The CDR3 extends over 15 amino acids. The sequenced CDR3 bases are TGTGCCAGTAGTAACCTACAGGGTTCTAATGAAAAA. This codes for CASSNLQGSNEK. The entire CDR3 is CASSNLQGSNEKLFF.

For this clone: The read stops 3 residues short of the end of the CDR3; the missing end is completed from the germline J gene. The J gene is TRBJ2-2, the V gene TRBV7-2; the D is unclear. Germline V gene sequence: CDR1 SGHTA, CDR2 FQGNSA. Trimming took off 5 bases at V and 3 bases at J, with 4 bases between the two ends. The CDR3 is 12 amino acids. The CDR3 reads CASSAYTGELFF. Partial CDR3 DNA: TGTGCCAGCAGCGCGTACACCGGGGAG.

This clone was picked up a small number of times. The read gets to within 3 residues of the CDR3 end, and the germline J gene fills in the rest. The chain uses TRBV20-1 and TRBJ2-7, with 14 bases identical to TRBD2. The V and J ends lost 6 bases and 3 bases, in that order; junction bases with no gene match: 13. In germline, CDR1 is DFQATT, CDR2 SNEGSKA (reference sequence). The CDR3 is 17 amino acids. The CDR3 bases that were read are TGCAGTGCCCGGACAGACGGACTAGCGGGAGGATACTACGAG. It yields the protein CSARTDGLAGGYYE. The whole CDR3 reads CSARTDGLAGGYYEQYF.

Regarding this clone: The read terminates 3 residues before the CDR3 end, so the remaining end is supplied by the germline J gene. V gene TRBV5-6 combines with J gene TRBJ2-7; no clear D gene. Germline V gives CDR1 SGHDT, CDR2 YYEEEE. This CDR3 is 15 amino acids long. Trimming left V 4 bases short and J 2 bases short, with 16 bases between. CDR3 DNA, as far as it was read: TGTGCCAGCAGCAGGCCCCGAGGCCCCACCTACGAG. Translation gives CASSRPRGPTYE. The CDR3 as a whole reads CASSRPRGPTYEQYF.

To note about this clone: The read falls 3 residues short of the CDR3 end, and the missing part is taken from the germline J gene. The V gene is TRBV7-2, the J gene TRBJ1-2; 7 bases are a match to TRBD1. CDR1 is SGHTA, CDR2 FQGNSA, per germline. After removal of 2 bases from V and 6 bases from J, the junction contained 9 bases not matched to a gene. The CDR3 consists of 15 residues. The CDR3 sequence: CASSLLETGRDGYTF. The sequenced part of the CDR3 DNA is TGTGCCAGCAGCTTACTCGAGACAGGGAGAGATGGC.

In this sample, this clone turned up many times. The CDR3 end lies 3 residues beyond the end of the read and is filled in from the germline J gene. The chain has TRBV10-3 and TRBJ2-3; 14 bases line up with TRBD2. The ends lost 3 bases at V and 4 bases at J; junction bases unmatched: 3. CDR1 and CDR2 (germline): ENHRY, SYGVKD. This CDR3 region has 16 residues. The CDR3 DNA, read in part, is TGTGCCATCAGTGATGGGACTAGCGGGAGCGCAGATACG. Encoded protein: CAISDGTSGSADT. The whole CDR3 reads CAISDGTSGSADTQYF.

This clone was seen a handful of times. The missing CDR3 end, 3 residues past where the read stops, is filled in from the germline J gene. The rearrangement links TRBV7-6 to TRBJ1-1; perhaps TRBD1 as D (5 bases). The CDR3 runs 13 residues. The V and J ends lost 8 bases and 0 bases respectively, with 10 bases between them. CDR1 and CDR2 (germline): SGHVS, FNYEAQ. The CDR3 DNA, read in part, is TGTGCCAGCGGGGCAGACTTGAACACTGAA. Its protein product is CASGADLNTE. The entire CDR3 is CASGADLNTEAFF.

There are a few counts of this clone. The CDR3 end falls 3 residues outside the read, so it is completed with the germline J gene. The chain links TRBV6-2 or TRBV6-3 to TRBJ1-2, with TRBD1 matching over 10 bases. The germline CDR1 and CDR2 sequences are MNHEY and SVGEGT. The V segment lost 5 bases and the J segment 4 bases; nucleotides outside the gene matches: 13. CDR3 length: 17 amino acids. The CDR3 sequence: CASSPRQGASVGYGYTF. The sequenced part of the CDR3 DNA is TGTGCCAGCAGTCCTCGACAGGGGGCCTCCGTGGGCTATGGC.

This clone was seen many times. The CDR3 end is not reached by the read, which stops 3 residues before it; the germline J gene fills it in. The chain uses TRBV18 and TRBJ1-6; 10 bases fit TRBD1. CDR3 length equals 17 residues. Looked up from germline, CDR1 is KGHSH and CDR2 is LQKENI. The V segment lost 1 base and the J segment 2 bases; nucleotides outside the gene matches: 2. The sequenced part of the CDR3 DNA is TGTGCCAGCTCACCACGACAGGGGGCGGCCTATAATTCACCC. Amino acid sequence: CASSPRQGAAYNSP. The complete CDR3 protein is CASSPRQGAAYNSPLHF.

This clone was recorded many times. The DNA ends 3 residues before the CDR3 does, and the rest of the CDR3 is filled in from the germline J gene. The chain recombines TRBV20-1 with TRBJ1-1, with TRBD1 matching over 7 bases. From germline, CDR1 is DFQATT and CDR2 SNEGSKA (reference sequence). This CDR3 contains 13 residues. J was trimmed by 4 bases and V by 6 bases; bases with no gene match: 8. The covered CDR3 bases are TGCAGTGCGGCAGACAGGGCCCTCACTGAA. Residues: CSAADRALTE. The entire CDR3 protein reads CSAADRALTEAFF.

This clone was seen more than once but under ten times. With the read ending 3 residues before the CDR3 end, the germline J gene is used to fill in that end. The chain is built from TRBV6-1 and TRBJ1-5, with 10 bases that match TRBD1. Germline V gives CDR1 MNHNS, CDR2 SASEGT. V gave up 3 bases and J gave up 5 bases; unmatched junction bases: 7. The length of the CDR3 is 16 residues. This chain's CDR3 is CASSDRQGARYQPQHF. CDR3 bases read: TGTGCCAGCAGTGATCGACAGGGGGCAAGGTATCAGCCC.

Ten or more counts support this clone. The CDR3 extends 3 residues past the end of the read, so its final part is completed from the germline J gene. The V gene is TRBV2, the J gene TRBJ2-6; D gene uncertain. CDR1 and CDR2 from the germline V gene are SNHLY and FYNNEI. V was trimmed by 0 bases and J by 0 bases, leaving 6 bases between them. CDR3 length: 16 residues. CDR3 protein: CASSEAGPSGANVLTF. The sequenced CDR3 bases are TGTGCCAGCAGTGAAGCGGGCCCCTCTGGGGCCAACGTC.

This clone was recorded many times. Partial CDR3 DNA: TGTGCCAGCAGCCCAGGGGATCCCTATGGC. Residues: CASSPGDPYG. The full CDR3 sequence reads CASSPGDPYGYTF. This chain joins TRBV7-3 and TRBJ1-2, with D possibly TRBD1 on 6 matching bases. The CDR3 goes on 3 residues after the read ends, and that part is filled in from the germline J gene. The CDR3 is 13 amino acids. V shed 5 bases and J shed 4 bases, with 11 bases lying between them. Germline CDR1 reads SGHTA; CDR2 reads FQGTGA.

Comments on this clone: Coverage ceases 3 residues before the CDR3 finishes, and the germline J gene fills in the end. V usage is TRBV20-1 and J usage is TRBJ1-2; no clear D. The CDR3 covers 13 residues. V lost 3 bases, J lost 0 bases, and 8 bases lay in between. Looked up from germline, CDR1 is DFQATT and CDR2 is SNEGSKA (reference sequence). The covered CDR3 bases are TGCAGTGCTAGCGCGATGACTAACTATGGC. Amino acids: CSASAMTNYG. Given in full, the CDR3 is CSASAMTNYGYTF.